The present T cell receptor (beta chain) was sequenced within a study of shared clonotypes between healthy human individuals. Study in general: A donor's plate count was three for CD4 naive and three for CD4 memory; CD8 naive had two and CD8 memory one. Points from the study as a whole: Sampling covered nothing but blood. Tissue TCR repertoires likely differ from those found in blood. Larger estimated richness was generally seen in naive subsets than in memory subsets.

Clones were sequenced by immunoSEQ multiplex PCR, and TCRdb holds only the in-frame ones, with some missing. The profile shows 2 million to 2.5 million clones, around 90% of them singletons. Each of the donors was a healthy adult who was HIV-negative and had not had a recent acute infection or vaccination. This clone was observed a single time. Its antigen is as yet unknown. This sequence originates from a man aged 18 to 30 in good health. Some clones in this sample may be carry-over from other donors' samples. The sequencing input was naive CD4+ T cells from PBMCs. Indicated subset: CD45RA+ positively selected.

The CDR3 here is CSVGNGDTEAFF. The CDR3 DNA reads as TGCAGCGTCGGGAACGGGGACACTGAAGCTTTCTTT. The chain recombines TRBV29-1 with TRBJ1-1, with unresolved D. Germline-derived CDR1 and CDR2 are SQVTM and ANQGSEA. V lost 6 bases and J lost 3, with 11 bases in between. The CDR3 has 12 residues.